Listed here is a single TCR beta chain. Antigen specificity is unknown. The record originates from a study of cytomegalovirus exposure and HLA in healthy donors. Vbeta (60) and Jbeta (13) primers were used in the PCR. Some clones are missing from TCRdb's copy, which holds only in-frame ones; the method was immunoSEQ multiplex PCR. The sample consists of some 140,000 clones, 65% to 80% of them appearing once. Whole-study findings and limits: Sequencing likely caused a cluster of highly shared sequence variants. When analyzed later, the rates of TCR association showed variation by HLA locus, with DRB1 the most and HLA-C the fewest. TCR beta sequences reportedly predicted most subjects' HLA-A and HLA-B alleles accurately.

The source is a man aged 40-50 years in good health and CMV-seronegative. Sequencing was carried out using PBMCs.

CDR3 amino acids: CASSYGQPYEQYF. CDR3 in DNA: TGTGCCAGCAGTTACGGACAGCCCTACGAGCAGTACTTC. The V gene is TRBV6-5, the J gene TRBJ2-7, with a tentative D call TRBD1 (6 bases). The germline V gene has CDR1 MNHEY and CDR2 SVGAGI. This CDR3 has 13 residues. The germline V and J ends were trimmed by 2 bases and 2 bases, with 7 bases remaining between them.